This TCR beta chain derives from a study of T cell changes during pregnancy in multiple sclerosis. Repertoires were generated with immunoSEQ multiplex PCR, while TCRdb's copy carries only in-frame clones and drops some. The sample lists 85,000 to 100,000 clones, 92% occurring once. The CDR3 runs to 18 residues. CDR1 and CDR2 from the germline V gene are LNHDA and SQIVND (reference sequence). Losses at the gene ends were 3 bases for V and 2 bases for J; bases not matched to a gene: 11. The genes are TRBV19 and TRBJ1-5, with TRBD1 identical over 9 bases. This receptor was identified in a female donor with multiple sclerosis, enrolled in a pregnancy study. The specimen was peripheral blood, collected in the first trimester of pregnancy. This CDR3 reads CASSIRVLGQGGNQPQHF. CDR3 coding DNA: TGTGCCAGTAGTATCAGGGTGTTGGGACAGGGCGGCAATCAGCCCCAGCATTTT.